A selection of T cell receptor beta chains follows, all from one sample in a study of ipilimumab plus nivolumab after autologous stem cell transplantation. Only in-frame clones appear in the TCRdb table, and some are missing; sequencing was by immunoSEQ multiplex PCR. Altogether about 43,000 clones are present, about 88% being singletons, with the ten largest covering roughly 1%. The sequences come from PBMCs, collected in a trial of ipilimumab plus nivolumab as post-transplant consolidation. These receptors were taken from a male donor with multiple myeloma. Both conserved end residues are part of each CDR3. A D gene is named only where the DNA matches it firmly. The size of a clone is reported for some rows only, either as once, few or many, or as a class for expanded clones.

d_call: TRBD2; v_call: TRBV9; j_call: TRBJ2-2; clone_size: -; cdr3_aa: CASSVAKAGGNTGELFF; cdr3_nt: TGTGCCAGCAGCGTAGCTAAAGCGGGAGGTAACACCGGGGAGCTGTTTTTT
d_call: -; v_call: TRBV7-9; j_call: TRBJ2-7; clone_size: once; cdr3_aa: CASSLAGVDEQYF; cdr3_nt: TGTGCCAGCAGCTTAGCGGGTGTCGACGAGCAGTACTTC
d_call: -; v_call: TRBV30; j_call: TRBJ1-6; clone_size: few; cdr3_aa: CAWSVRSGLSPLHF; cdr3_nt: TGTGCCTGGAGTGTACGGTCAGGGCTTTCACCCCTCCACTTT
d_call: -; v_call: TRBV10-3; j_call: TRBJ1-2; clone_size: -; cdr3_aa: CAISYEGLDGYTF; cdr3_nt: TGTGCCATCAGCTATGAGGGCCTTGATGGCTACACCTTC
d_call: -; v_call: TRBV6-5; j_call: TRBJ2-7; clone_size: -; cdr3_aa: CASRVQGGTIYEQYF; cdr3_nt: TGTGCCAGCAGGGTTCAGGGGGGGACCATCTACGAGCAGTACTTC
d_call: -; v_call: TRBV11-3; j_call: TRBJ2-1; clone_size: -; cdr3_aa: CASSPDSTSYNEQFF; cdr3_nt: TGTGCCAGCAGCCCGGACAGCACCTCCTACAATGAGCAGTTCTTC
d_call: -; v_call: TRBV11-2; j_call: TRBJ2-3; clone_size: -; cdr3_aa: CASSFLVGLGATSTDTQYF; cdr3_nt: TGTGCCAGCAGCTTCCTGGTAGGCCTGGGGGCCACTAGCACAGATACGCAGTATTTT
d_call: TRBD2; v_call: TRBV19; j_call: TRBJ2-7; clone_size: -; cdr3_aa: CASSMDRTSGYSYEQYF; cdr3_nt: TGTGCCAGTAGTATGGACCGGACTAGCGGGTACTCCTACGAGCAGTACTTC
d_call: TRBD1; v_call: TRBV7-8; j_call: TRBJ1-4; clone_size: -; cdr3_aa: CASVSTGGHQTNEKLFF; cdr3_nt: TGTGCCAGCGTTTCGACAGGGGGCCACCAGACGAATGAAAAACTGTTTTTT
d_call: -; v_call: TRBV6-5; j_call: TRBJ2-7; clone_size: -; cdr3_aa: CASRKGGSVGEQYF; cdr3_nt: TGTGCCAGCAGGAAGGGGGGGTCAGTAGGCGAGCAGTACTTC
d_call: -; v_call: TRBV10-2; j_call: TRBJ1-2; clone_size: -; cdr3_aa: CASGRDTDYGGGYTF; cdr3_nt: TGCGCCAGCGGACGGGACACGGATTACGGGGGGGGCTACACCTTC
d_call: TRBD2; v_call: TRBV10-3; j_call: TRBJ2-7; clone_size: -; cdr3_aa: CAISESLAGERSYEQYF; cdr3_nt: TGTGCCATCAGTGAGTCGCTAGCGGGAGAAAGGTCCTACGAGCAGTACTTC
d_call: -; v_call: TRBV9; j_call: TRBJ2-1; clone_size: -; cdr3_aa: CASSSQGPNEQFF; cdr3_nt: TGTGCCAGCAGCAGTCAGGGTCCCAATGAGCAGTTCTTC
d_call: -; v_call: TRBV9; j_call: TRBJ1-3; clone_size: -; cdr3_aa: CASSVGASGEGGNTIYF; cdr3_nt: TGTGCCAGCAGCGTAGGCGCCTCGGGAGAGGGTGGAAACACCATATATTTT
d_call: -; v_call: TRBV2; j_call: TRBJ1-6; clone_size: -; cdr3_aa: CASSEEVQVNSPLHF; cdr3_nt: TGTGCCAGCAGTGAAGAGGTACAGGTTAATTCACCCCTCCACTTT
d_call: TRBD1; v_call: TRBV19; j_call: TRBJ1-5; clone_size: -; cdr3_aa: CASRPGQLSNQPQHF; cdr3_nt: TGTGCCAGTCGCCCGGGACAGCTTAGCAATCAGCCCCAGCATTTT
d_call: TRBD2; v_call: TRBV29-1; j_call: TRBJ2-5; clone_size: -; cdr3_aa: CSVVSGGETQYF; cdr3_nt: TGCAGCGTTGTTAGCGGGGGAGAGACCCAGTACTTC
d_call: -; v_call: TRBV28; j_call: TRBJ2-7; clone_size: -; cdr3_aa: CASSETVDEQYF; cdr3_nt: TGTGCCAGCAGTGAGACAGTCGACGAGCAGTACTTC
d_call: -; v_call: TRBV2; j_call: TRBJ1-2; clone_size: few; cdr3_aa: CASTETGYGYTF; cdr3_nt: TGTGCCAGCACGGAGACGGGCTATGGCTACACCTTC
d_call: -; v_call: TRBV2; j_call: TRBJ1-5; clone_size: -; cdr3_aa: CASTGGDQPQHF; cdr3_nt: TGTGCCAGCACGGGGGGGGATCAGCCCCAGCATTTT
d_call: TRBD1; v_call: TRBV7-8; j_call: TRBJ1-2; clone_size: once; cdr3_aa: CASSLGQTYGYTF; cdr3_nt: TGTGCCAGCAGCTTGGGACAGACCTATGGCTACACCTTC
d_call: -; v_call: TRBV5-1; j_call: TRBJ2-6; clone_size: -; cdr3_aa: CASSRDGDSGANVLTF; cdr3_nt: TGCGCCAGCAGCCGGGACGGAGACTCTGGGGCCAACGTCCTGACTTTC
d_call: TRBD2; v_call: TRBV9; j_call: TRBJ2-7; clone_size: once; cdr3_aa: CASSVGLAGVWEQYF; cdr3_nt: TGTGCCAGCAGCGTGGGACTAGCGGGGGTGTGGGAGCAGTACTTC
d_call: -; v_call: TRBV11-3; j_call: TRBJ2-1; clone_size: -; cdr3_aa: CASSPGGDNNEQFF; cdr3_nt: TGTGCCAGCAGCCCCGGCGGGGACAACAATGAGCAGTTCTTC
d_call: -; v_call: TRBV12-5; j_call: TRBJ1-5; clone_size: -; cdr3_aa: CASGPPPQPQHF; cdr3_nt: TGTGCTAGTGGTCCGCCACCTCAGCCCCAGCATTTT
d_call: -; v_call: TRBV10-3; j_call: TRBJ2-6; clone_size: -; cdr3_aa: CAISGAGVDSGANVLTF; cdr3_nt: TGTGCCATCAGTGGGGCAGGGGTGGACTCTGGGGCCAACGTCCTGACTTTC
d_call: TRBD1; v_call: TRBV5-1; j_call: TRBJ1-6; clone_size: -; cdr3_aa: CASSWTGVYNSPLHF; cdr3_nt: TGCGCCAGCAGCTGGACAGGGGTCTATAATTCACCCCTCCACTTT
d_call: -; v_call: TRBV2; j_call: TRBJ1-5; clone_size: -; cdr3_aa: CASGQGQTLQPQHF; cdr3_nt: TGTGCCAGCGGTCAAGGCCAGACACTTCAGCCCCAGCATTTT
d_call: TRBD2; v_call: TRBV6-1; j_call: TRBJ2-7; clone_size: -; cdr3_aa: CASGFGGSAYEQYF; cdr3_nt: TGTGCCAGCGGCTTCGGGGGGTCTGCCTACGAGCAGTACTTC
d_call: -; v_call: TRBV30; j_call: TRBJ1-1; clone_size: few; cdr3_aa: CAWRDGVNTEAFF; cdr3_nt: TGTGCCTGGAGGGACGGGGTTAACACTGAAGCTTTCTTT
d_call: TRBD1; v_call: TRBV5-1; j_call: TRBJ1-1; clone_size: -; cdr3_aa: CASSLGGGTGYTEAFF; cdr3_nt: TGCGCCAGCAGCTTGGGCGGCGGGACAGGGTATACTGAAGCTTTCTTT
d_call: -; v_call: TRBV4-1; j_call: TRBJ1-2; clone_size: once; cdr3_aa: CASSQPGLRGYTF; cdr3_nt: TGCGCCAGCAGCCAGCCGGGCCTAAGGGGCTACACCTTC
d_call: -; v_call: TRBV2; j_call: TRBJ1-5; clone_size: -; cdr3_aa: CASRTDSNQPQHF; cdr3_nt: TGTGCCAGCCGGACAGACTCAAATCAGCCCCAGCATTTT
d_call: TRBD1; v_call: TRBV27; j_call: TRBJ1-6; clone_size: -; cdr3_aa: CASSLLAGGRSPLHF; cdr3_nt: TGTGCCAGCAGTTTGCTAGCAGGGGGACGGTCACCCCTCCACTTT